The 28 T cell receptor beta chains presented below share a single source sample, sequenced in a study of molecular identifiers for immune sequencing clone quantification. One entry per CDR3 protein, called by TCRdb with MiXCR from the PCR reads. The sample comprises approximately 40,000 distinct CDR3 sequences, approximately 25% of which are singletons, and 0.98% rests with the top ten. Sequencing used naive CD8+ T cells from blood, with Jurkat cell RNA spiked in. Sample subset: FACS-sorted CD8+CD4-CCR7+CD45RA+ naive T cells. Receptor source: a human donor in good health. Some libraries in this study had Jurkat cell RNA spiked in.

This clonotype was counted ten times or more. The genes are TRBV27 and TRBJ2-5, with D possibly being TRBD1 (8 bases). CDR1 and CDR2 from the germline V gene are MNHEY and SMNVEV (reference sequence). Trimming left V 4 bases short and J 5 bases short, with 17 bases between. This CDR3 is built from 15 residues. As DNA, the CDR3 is TGTGCCAGCAGTTCCACCACAGGGGGGGTCGAGACCCAGTACTTC. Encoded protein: CASSSTTGGVETQYF.

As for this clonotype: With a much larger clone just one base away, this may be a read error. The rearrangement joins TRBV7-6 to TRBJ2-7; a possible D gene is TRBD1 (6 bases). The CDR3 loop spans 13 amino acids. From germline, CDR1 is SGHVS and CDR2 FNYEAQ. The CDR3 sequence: CASSLDQGYGQYF. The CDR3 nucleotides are TGTGCCAGCAGCTTAGACCAGGGGTACGGGCAGTACTTC.

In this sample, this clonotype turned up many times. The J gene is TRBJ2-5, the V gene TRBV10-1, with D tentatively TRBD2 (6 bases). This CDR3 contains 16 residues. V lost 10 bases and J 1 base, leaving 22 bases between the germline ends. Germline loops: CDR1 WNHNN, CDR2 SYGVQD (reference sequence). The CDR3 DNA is TGCGCCACCCCTACGGAGGGCACAGATACCCAAGAGACCCAGTACTTC. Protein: CATPTEGTDTQETQYF.

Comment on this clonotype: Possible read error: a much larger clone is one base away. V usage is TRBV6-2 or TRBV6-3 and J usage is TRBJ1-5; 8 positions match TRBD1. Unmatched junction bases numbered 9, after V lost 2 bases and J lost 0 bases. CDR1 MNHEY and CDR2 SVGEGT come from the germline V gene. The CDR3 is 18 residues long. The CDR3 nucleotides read TGTGCCAGCAGTTACCCGGGACAGGAGACCTATAGCAATCAGCCCCAGCATTTT. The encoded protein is CASSYPGQETYSNQPQHF.

CDR3 coding DNA: TGTGCCAGCAGTCCCGCGAGCGGTCCCTCCTACAATGAGCAGTTCTTC. This codes for CASSPASGPSYNEQFF. The genes are TRBV12-3 or TRBV12-4 and TRBJ2-1; D is perhaps TRBD2 (5 bases). Trimming took off 5 bases at V and 0 bases at J, with 14 bases between the two ends. The CDR3 is 16 residues long.

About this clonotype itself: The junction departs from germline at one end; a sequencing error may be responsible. CDR3 loop: CASSIGGVITAAFF. The CDR3 region has the DNA TGTGCCAGTAGTATCGGAGGGGTGATCACTGCAGCTTTCTTT. This chain joins TRBV19 and TRBJ1-1; D perhaps matches TRBD1 (5 bases). Germline V gene sequence: CDR1 LNHDA, CDR2 SQIVND (reference sequence). There are 14 residues in the CDR3.

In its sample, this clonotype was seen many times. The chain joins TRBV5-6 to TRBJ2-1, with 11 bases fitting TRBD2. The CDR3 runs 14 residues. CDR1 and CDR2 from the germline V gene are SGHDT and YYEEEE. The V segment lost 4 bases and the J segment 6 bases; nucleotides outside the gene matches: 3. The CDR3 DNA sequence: TGTGCCAGCAGCGAGGGACTAGCGGCCAATGAGCAGTTCTTC. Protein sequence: CASSEGLAANEQFF.

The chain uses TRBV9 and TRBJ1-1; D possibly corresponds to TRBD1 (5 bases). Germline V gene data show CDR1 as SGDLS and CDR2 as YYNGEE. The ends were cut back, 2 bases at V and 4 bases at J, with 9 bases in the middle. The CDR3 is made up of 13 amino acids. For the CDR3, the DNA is TGTGCCAGCAGCGTCGGAGGGGCCACTGAAGCTTTCTTT. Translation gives CASSVGGATEAFF.

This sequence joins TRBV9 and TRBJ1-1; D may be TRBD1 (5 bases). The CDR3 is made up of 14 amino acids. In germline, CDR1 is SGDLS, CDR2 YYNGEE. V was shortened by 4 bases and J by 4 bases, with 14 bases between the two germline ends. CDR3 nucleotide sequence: TGTGCCAGCAGCCCCCGGGGCGGAGTCACTGAAGCTTTCTTT. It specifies CASSPRGGVTEAFF. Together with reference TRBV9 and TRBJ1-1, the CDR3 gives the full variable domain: DSGVTQTPKHLITATGQRVTLRCSPRSGDLSVYWYQQSLDQGLQFLIQYYNGEERAKGNILERFSAQQFPDLHSELNLSSLELGDSALYFCASSPRGGVTEAFFGQGTRLTVV.

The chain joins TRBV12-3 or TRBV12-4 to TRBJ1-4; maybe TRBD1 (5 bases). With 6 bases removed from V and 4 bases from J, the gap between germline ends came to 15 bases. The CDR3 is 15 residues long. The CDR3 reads CASRKTDRLNEKLFF. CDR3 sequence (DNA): TGTGCCAGCAGGAAGACCGACAGACTTAATGAAAAACTGTTTTTT.

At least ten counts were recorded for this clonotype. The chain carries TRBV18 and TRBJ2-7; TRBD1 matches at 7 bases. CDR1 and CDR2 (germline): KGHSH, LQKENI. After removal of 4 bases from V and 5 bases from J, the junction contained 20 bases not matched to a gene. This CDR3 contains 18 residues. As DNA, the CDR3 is TGTGCCAGCTCACTACTCGCTCAAGGGGGCCAGGGAGTGGACGAGCAGTACTTC. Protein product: CASSLLAQGGQGVDEQYF. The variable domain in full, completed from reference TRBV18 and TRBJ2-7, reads NAGVMQNPRHLVRRRGQEARLRCSPMKGHSHVYWYRQLPEEGLKFMVYLQKENIIDESGMPKERFSAEFPKEGPSILRIQQVVRGDSAAYFCASSLLAQGGQGVDEQYFGPGTRLTVT.

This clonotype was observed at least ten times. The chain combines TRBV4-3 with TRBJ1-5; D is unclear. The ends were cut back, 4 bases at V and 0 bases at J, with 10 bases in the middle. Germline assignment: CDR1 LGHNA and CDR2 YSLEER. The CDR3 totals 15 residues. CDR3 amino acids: CASSPDLYSNQPQHF. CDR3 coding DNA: TGCGCCAGCAGCCCTGACCTGTATAGCAATCAGCCCCAGCATTTT.

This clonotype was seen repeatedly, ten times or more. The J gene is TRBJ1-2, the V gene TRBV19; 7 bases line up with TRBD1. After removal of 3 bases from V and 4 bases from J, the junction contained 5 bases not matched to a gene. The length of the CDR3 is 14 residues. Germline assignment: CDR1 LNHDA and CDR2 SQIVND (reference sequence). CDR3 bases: TGTGCCAGTAGTATTGACAGGGCTGGCTATGGCTACACCTTC. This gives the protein CASSIDRAGYGYTF.

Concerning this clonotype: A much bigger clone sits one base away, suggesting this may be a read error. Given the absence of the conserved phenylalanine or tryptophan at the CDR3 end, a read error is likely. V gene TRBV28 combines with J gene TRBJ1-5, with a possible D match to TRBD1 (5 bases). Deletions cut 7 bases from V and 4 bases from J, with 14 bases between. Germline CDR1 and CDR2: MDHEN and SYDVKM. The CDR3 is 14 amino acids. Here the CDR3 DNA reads TGTGCCAGCAACCACGGGACCGATAATCAGCCCCAGCATCTT. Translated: CASNHGTDNQPQHL.

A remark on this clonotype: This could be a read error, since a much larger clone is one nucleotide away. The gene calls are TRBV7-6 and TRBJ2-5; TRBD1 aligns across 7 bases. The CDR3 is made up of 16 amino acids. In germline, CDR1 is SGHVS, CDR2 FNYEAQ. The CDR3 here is CTSSLGAGGVQETQYF. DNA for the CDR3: TGTACCAGCAGCTTAGGAGCAGGGGGTGTTCAAGAGACCCAGTACTTC. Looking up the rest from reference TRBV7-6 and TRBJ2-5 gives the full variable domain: GAGVSQSPRYKVTKRGQDVALRCDPISGHVSLYWYRQALGQGPEFLTYFNYEAQQDKSGLPNDRFSAERPEGSISTLTIQRTEQRDSAMYRCTSSLGAGGVQETQYFGPGTRLLVL.

Here the CDR3 reads CSARAQDSPAYEQYF. CDR3 nucleotides: TGCAGTGCTAGAGCACAGGACAGCCCCGCCTACGAGCAGTACTTC. The rearrangement joins TRBV20-1 to TRBJ2-7; a weak D match, TRBD1 (6 bases). Germline assignment: CDR1 DFQATT and CDR2 SNEGSKA (reference sequence). The CDR3 consists of 15 residues. V lost 1 base and J lost 2, with 15 bases in between.

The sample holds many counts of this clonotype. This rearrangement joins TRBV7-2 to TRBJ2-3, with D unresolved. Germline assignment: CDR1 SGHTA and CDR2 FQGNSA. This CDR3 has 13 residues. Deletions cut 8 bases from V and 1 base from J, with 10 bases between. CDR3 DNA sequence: TGTGCCAGCCGCGCCCTAGGCACAGATACGCAGTATTTT. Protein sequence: CASRALGTDTQYF.

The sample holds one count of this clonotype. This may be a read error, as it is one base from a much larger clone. CDR3: CASSPDSQPQHF. In nucleotides, the CDR3 is TGTGCCAGCAGCCCTGACAGTCAGCCCCAGCATTTT. The chain employs TRBV7-9 and TRBJ1-5, with D tentatively TRBD1 (5 bases). From germline, CDR1 is SEHNR and CDR2 FQNEAQ (reference sequence). V lost 5 bases to trimming and J lost 6 bases, with 8 bases between them. The CDR3 totals 12 residues.

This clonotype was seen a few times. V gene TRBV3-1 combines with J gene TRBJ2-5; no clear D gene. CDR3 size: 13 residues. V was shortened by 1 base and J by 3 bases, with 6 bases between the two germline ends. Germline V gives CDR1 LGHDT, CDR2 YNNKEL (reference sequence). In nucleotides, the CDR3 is TGTGCCAGCAGCCAAGTGCAGGAAGAGACCCAGTACTTC. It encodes CASSQVQEETQYF.

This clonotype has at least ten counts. The CDR3 reads CASSQDQQNQPQHF. The CDR3 region has the DNA TGCGCCAGCAGCCAAGATCAGCAGAATCAGCCCCAGCATTTT. The chain has TRBV4-1 and TRBJ1-5; unclear D gene. The length of the CDR3 is 14 residues. V shed 0 bases and J shed 4 bases, with 7 bases lying between them. CDR1 is MGHRA and CDR2 is YSYEKL in the germline V gene.

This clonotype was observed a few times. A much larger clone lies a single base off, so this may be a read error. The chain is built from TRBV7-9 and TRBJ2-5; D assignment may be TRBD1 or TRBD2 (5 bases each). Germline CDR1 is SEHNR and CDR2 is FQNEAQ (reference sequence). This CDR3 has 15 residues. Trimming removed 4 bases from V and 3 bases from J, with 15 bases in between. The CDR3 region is CASSSRDGFEETQYF. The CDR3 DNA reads TGTGCCAGCAGCTCAAGGGACGGTTTTGAAGAGACCCAGTACTTC. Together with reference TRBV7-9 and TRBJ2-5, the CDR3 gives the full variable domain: DTGVSQNPRHKITKRGQNVTFRCDPISEHNRLYWYRQTLGQGPEFLTYFQNEAQLEKSRLLSDRFSAERPKGSFSTLEIQRTEQGDSAMYLCASSSRDGFEETQYFGPGTRLLVL.

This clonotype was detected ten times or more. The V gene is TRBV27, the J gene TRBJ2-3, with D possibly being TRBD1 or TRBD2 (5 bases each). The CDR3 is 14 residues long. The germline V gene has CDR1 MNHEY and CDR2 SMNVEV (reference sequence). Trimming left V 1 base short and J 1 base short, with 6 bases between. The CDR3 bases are TGTGCCAGCAGTTTATGGGGACGCACAGATACGCAGTATTTT. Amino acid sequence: CASSLWGRTDTQYF.

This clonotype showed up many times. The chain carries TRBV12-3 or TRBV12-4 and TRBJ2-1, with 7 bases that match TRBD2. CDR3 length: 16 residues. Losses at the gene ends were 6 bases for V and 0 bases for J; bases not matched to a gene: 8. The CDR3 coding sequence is TGTGCCAGCAGGCCGTCGCGGGGGAGCTCCTACAATGAGCAGTTCTTC. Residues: CASRPSRGSSYNEQFF.

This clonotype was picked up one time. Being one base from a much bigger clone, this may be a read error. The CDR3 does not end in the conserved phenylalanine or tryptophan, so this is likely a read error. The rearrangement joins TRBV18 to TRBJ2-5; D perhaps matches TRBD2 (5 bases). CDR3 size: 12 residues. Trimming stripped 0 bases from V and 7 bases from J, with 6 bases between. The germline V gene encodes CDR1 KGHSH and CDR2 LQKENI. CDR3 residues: CASSPPEVTQYL. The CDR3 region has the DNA TGTGCCAGCTCACCACCGGAGGTGACCCAGTACCTC.

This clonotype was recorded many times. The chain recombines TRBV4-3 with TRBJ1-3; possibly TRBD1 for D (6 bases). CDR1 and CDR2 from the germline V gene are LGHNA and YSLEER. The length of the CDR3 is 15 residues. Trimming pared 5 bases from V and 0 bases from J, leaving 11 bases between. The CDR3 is CASSEGHHSGNTIYF. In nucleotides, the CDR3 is TGCGCCAGCAGCGAGGGACACCACTCTGGAAACACCATATATTTT.

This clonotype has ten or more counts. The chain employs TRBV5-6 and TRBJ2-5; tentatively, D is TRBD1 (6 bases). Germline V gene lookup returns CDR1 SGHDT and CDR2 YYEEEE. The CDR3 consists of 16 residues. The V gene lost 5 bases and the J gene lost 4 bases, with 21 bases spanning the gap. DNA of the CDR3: TGTGCCAGCAGTACAGCACAGGGTGGGATGGCAGAGACCCAGTACTTC. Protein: CASSTAQGGMAETQYF.

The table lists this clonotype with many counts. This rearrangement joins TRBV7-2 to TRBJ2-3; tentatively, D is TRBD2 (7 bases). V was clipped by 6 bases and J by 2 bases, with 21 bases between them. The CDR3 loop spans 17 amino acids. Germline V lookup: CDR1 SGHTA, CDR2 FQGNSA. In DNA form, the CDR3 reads TGTGCCAGCAGTTTCCCCGTGCGGGGGCCCCACACAGATACGCAGTATTTT. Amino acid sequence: CASSFPVRGPHTDTQYF.

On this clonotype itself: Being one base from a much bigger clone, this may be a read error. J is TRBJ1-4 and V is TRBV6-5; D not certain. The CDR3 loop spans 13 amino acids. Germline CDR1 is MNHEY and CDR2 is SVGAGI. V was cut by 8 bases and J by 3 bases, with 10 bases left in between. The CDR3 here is CASGEGSNEKLFF. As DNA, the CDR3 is TGTGCCAGCGGTGAAGGATCTAATGAAAAACTGTTTTTT.